This T cell receptor (beta chain) was identified during a study of OX40 agonist ivuxolimab in advanced cancers. Study-wide background: A diagnosis of hepatocellular carcinoma, melanoma, renal cell or head and neck cancer was present in dose-escalation patients. Earlier treatment with anti-PD-1, anti-PD-L1 or anti-CTLA-4 was permitted, and 35% to 45% had received some. Points from the study as a whole: In the 0.1 to 3.0 mg/kg range, CD4+ and CD8+ blood T cells had expanded clonally by week 6. The mean number of expanded clones was higher in CD8+ T cells than in CD4+.

In the case of this clone: Its matching antigen is unknown.

Clones were sequenced by immunoSEQ multiplex PCR, and TCRdb holds only the in-frame ones, with some missing. This repertoire shows 70,000 or so clones, around 91% found once; its top ten account for over 9.5%. The CDR3 runs to 13 residues. CDR1 is SGHDT and CDR2 is YYEEEE in the germline V gene. Deletions cut 4 bases from V and 3 bases from J, with 11 bases between. The sequence derives from an adult with an advanced solid tumor such as melanoma, head and neck, liver or kidney cancer. The chain carries TRBV5-6 and TRBJ2-7; D possibly corresponds to TRBD1 (6 bases). Material: CD4+ or CD8+ T cells sorted from blood, obtained in a trial of the OX40 agonist ivuxolimab. Here the CDR3 reads CASSKGHGYEQYF. Here the CDR3 DNA reads TGTGCCAGCAGCAAGGGACACGGCTACGAGCAGTACTTC.